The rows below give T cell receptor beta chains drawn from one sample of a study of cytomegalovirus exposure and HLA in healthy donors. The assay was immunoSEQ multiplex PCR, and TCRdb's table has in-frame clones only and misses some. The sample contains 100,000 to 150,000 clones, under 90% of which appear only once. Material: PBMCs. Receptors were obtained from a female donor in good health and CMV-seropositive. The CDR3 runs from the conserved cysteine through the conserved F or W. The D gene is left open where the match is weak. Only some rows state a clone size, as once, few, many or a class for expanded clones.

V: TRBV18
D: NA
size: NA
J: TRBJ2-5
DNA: TGTGCCAGCTCACCTAAGGTAGTGAGGGATAGCCAAGAGACCCAGTACTTC
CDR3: CASSPKVVRDSQETQYF

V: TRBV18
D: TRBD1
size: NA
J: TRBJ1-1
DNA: TGTGCCAGCTCACCACCGGGACAGGGGGTGAACACTGAAGCTTTCTTT
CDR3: CASSPPGQGVNTEAFF

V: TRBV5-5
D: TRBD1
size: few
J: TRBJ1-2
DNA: TGTGCCAGCAGCCCGTGGCAGGGGGAAGTTGGCTACACCTTC
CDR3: CASSPWQGEVGYTF

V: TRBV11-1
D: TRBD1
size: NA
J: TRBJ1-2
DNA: TGTGCCAGCAGTCCGGCAGGGGGCCAAGGCTACACCTTC
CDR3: CASSPAGGQGYTF

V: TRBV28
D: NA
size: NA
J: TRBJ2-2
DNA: TGTGCCAGCAGTTTACACGGGGAGCTGTTTTTT
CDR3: CASSLHGELFF

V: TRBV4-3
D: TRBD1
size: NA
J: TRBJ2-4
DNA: TGCGCCAGCAGCCAAATTCTAACCGGGACAGGGCGTGCCATTCAGTACTTC
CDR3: CASSQILTGTGRAIQYF

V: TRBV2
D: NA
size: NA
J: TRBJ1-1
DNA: TGTGCCAGCCGGGTTCGGGGGAACACTGAAGCTTTCTTT
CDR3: CASRVRGNTEAFF

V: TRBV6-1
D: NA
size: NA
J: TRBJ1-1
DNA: TGTGCCAGCAGTGAATCTGGCCCTGAAGCTTTCTTT
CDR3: CASSESGPEAFF

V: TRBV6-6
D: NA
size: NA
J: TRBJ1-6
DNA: TGTGCCAGCAGCCATGGGGGCGCGGATTCACCCCTCCACTTT
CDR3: CASSHGGADSPLHF

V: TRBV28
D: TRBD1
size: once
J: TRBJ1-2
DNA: TGTGCCAGCATTCCTAATCTGGGGACAGGGGACTATGGCTACACCTTC
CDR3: CASIPNLGTGDYGYTF